The rows below give T cell receptor beta chains drawn from one sample of a study of blood T cells in healthy people across ages. In TCRdb, the 5' RACE reads were re-called with MiXCR into one record per CDR3 protein. The data show 800,000 to 950,000 distinct CDR3 sequences, about 28% seen once. This sample also appeared in a second study, on T cells of mothers and their children.

What was sequenced was blood. These TCRs come from a middle-aged woman in good health. Both conserved end residues are part of each CDR3. Fields, in order: D gene, J gene, clone size, V gene, CDR3 protein, CDR3 DNA. The D gene is left open where the match is weak. Clone size, where shown, is once, few, many, or a class for clones that have expanded.

d_call: -
j_call: TRBJ2-1
clone_size: few
v_call: TRBV30
cdr3_aa: CAWSTYEQFF
cdr3_nt: TGTGCCTGGAGTACATATGAGCAGTTCTTC

d_call: -
j_call: TRBJ2-7
clone_size: -
v_call: TRBV3-1
cdr3_aa: CAVSARGTIEQQYF
cdr3_nt: TGTGCCGTCAGCGCCCGAGGGACAATTGAGCAGCAGTACTTC

d_call: TRBD1
j_call: TRBJ2-2
clone_size: -
v_call: TRBV5-1
cdr3_aa: CASRRGQGANTGELFF
cdr3_nt: TGCGCCAGCAGACGAGGACAGGGTGCGAACACCGGGGAGCTGTTTTTT

d_call: -
j_call: TRBJ2-7
clone_size: many
v_call: TRBV9
cdr3_aa: CASSVDRYSEQYF
cdr3_nt: TGTGCCAGCAGCGTAGACCGATACAGCGAGCAGTACTTC

d_call: TRBD1
j_call: TRBJ1-1
clone_size: -
v_call: TRBV20-1
cdr3_aa: CSARSEGTANTEAFF
cdr3_nt: TGCAGTGCTAGGTCGGAGGGGACAGCAAACACTGAAGCTTTCTTT

d_call: -
j_call: TRBJ1-6
clone_size: few
v_call: TRBV7-9
cdr3_aa: CASSNQGSYSPLHF
cdr3_nt: TGTGCCAGCAGCAACCAGGGGAGTTATTCACCCCTCCACTTT

d_call: -
j_call: TRBJ1-4
clone_size: few
v_call: TRBV20-1
cdr3_aa: CSARVPGEKLFF
cdr3_nt: TGCAGTGCTAGAGTGCCAGGGGAAAAACTGTTTTTT

d_call: -
j_call: TRBJ1-5
clone_size: many
v_call: TRBV6-6
cdr3_aa: CASSPDRINQPQHF
cdr3_nt: TGTGCCAGCAGTCCTGACAGGATTAATCAGCCCCAGCATTTT

d_call: -
j_call: TRBJ1-1
clone_size: few
v_call: TRBV7-9
cdr3_aa: CASAFSGTEAFF
cdr3_nt: TGTGCCAGCGCCTTTTCCGGCACTGAAGCTTTCTTT

d_call: -
j_call: TRBJ2-3
clone_size: many
v_call: TRBV27
cdr3_aa: CASSFWSGHTDTQYF
cdr3_nt: TGTGCCAGCAGTTTTTGGTCGGGGCACACAGATACGCAGTATTTT

d_call: -
j_call: TRBJ1-6
clone_size: -
v_call: TRBV18
cdr3_aa: CASSQARQYNSPLHF
cdr3_nt: TGTGCCAGCTCACAGGCTCGTCAGTATAATTCACCCCTCCACTTT

d_call: TRBD1
j_call: TRBJ1-5
clone_size: -
v_call: TRBV20-1
cdr3_aa: CSARDPGTGVDQPQHF
cdr3_nt: TGCAGTGCTAGAGACCCCGGGACAGGGGTGGATCAGCCCCAGCATTTT

d_call: -
j_call: TRBJ2-5
clone_size: -
v_call: TRBV7-2
cdr3_aa: CASSLGEYPAQYF
cdr3_nt: TGTGCCAGCAGCTTAGGTGAATACCCAGCCCAGTACTTC

d_call: TRBD1
j_call: TRBJ2-4
clone_size: many
v_call: TRBV4-3
cdr3_aa: CASSPGQALLAKNIQYF
cdr3_nt: TGCGCCAGCAGCCCCGGACAGGCCCTACTAGCCAAAAACATTCAGTACTTC

d_call: -
j_call: TRBJ2-1
clone_size: few
v_call: TRBV10-3
cdr3_aa: CAISDRGNEQFF
cdr3_nt: TGTGCCATCAGTGACAGGGGCAATGAGCAGTTCTTC

d_call: -
j_call: TRBJ2-6
clone_size: many
v_call: TRBV27
cdr3_aa: CASSLVISGANVLTF
cdr3_nt: TGTGCCAGCAGCCTAGTCATATCTGGGGCCAACGTCCTGACTTTC

d_call: -
j_call: TRBJ2-5
clone_size: many
v_call: TRBV4-1
cdr3_aa: CASSQEEGLETQYF
cdr3_nt: TGCGCCAGCAGCCAAGAGGAAGGGCTGGAGACCCAGTACTTC

d_call: -
j_call: TRBJ1-1
clone_size: few
v_call: TRBV20-1
cdr3_aa: CSGEQGLNTEAFF
cdr3_nt: TGCAGTGGCGAACAGGGACTGAACACTGAAGCTTTCTTT

d_call: TRBD2
j_call: TRBJ2-7
clone_size: -
v_call: TRBV12-3/TRBV12-4
cdr3_aa: CASSRSGAGNYEQYF
cdr3_nt: TGTGCCAGCAGCCGCAGCGGGGCGGGGAACTACGAGCAGTACTTC

d_call: -
j_call: TRBJ1-1
clone_size: -
v_call: TRBV30
cdr3_aa: CAWSVLAEAFF
cdr3_nt: TGTGCCTGGAGTGTCCTCGCTGAAGCTTTCTTT

d_call: -
j_call: TRBJ2-6
clone_size: -
v_call: TRBV7-3
cdr3_aa: CASSLSADSRALTF
cdr3_nt: TGTGCCAGCAGCTTATCGGCTGACAGCCGGGCCCTGACTTTC

d_call: -
j_call: TRBJ2-7
clone_size: few
v_call: TRBV2
cdr3_aa: CASSEFPGSYEQYF
cdr3_nt: TGTGCCAGCAGTGAGTTCCCAGGGTCCTACGAGCAGTACTTC

d_call: TRBD2
j_call: TRBJ2-1
clone_size: few
v_call: TRBV5-1
cdr3_aa: CASGLAGSYNEQFF
cdr3_nt: TGCGCCAGCGGACTAGCGGGGTCTTACAATGAGCAGTTCTTC

d_call: -
j_call: TRBJ2-4
clone_size: few
v_call: TRBV7-2
cdr3_aa: CASSLEAVAKNIQYF
cdr3_nt: TGTGCCAGCAGCTTAGAGGCCGTAGCCAAAAACATTCAGTACTTC

d_call: TRBD2
j_call: TRBJ2-1
clone_size: -
v_call: TRBV29-1
cdr3_aa: CSAEGLAGHNEQFF
cdr3_nt: TGCAGCGCCGAGGGACTAGCGGGTCACAATGAGCAGTTCTTC

d_call: -
j_call: TRBJ1-2
clone_size: few
v_call: TRBV15
cdr3_aa: CATSGIPNYGYTF
cdr3_nt: TGTGCCACCAGCGGCATACCGAACTATGGCTACACCTTC

d_call: -
j_call: TRBJ2-1
clone_size: few
v_call: TRBV28
cdr3_aa: CASSIGGRIGNEQFF
cdr3_nt: TGTGCCAGCAGTATAGGAGGGAGAATCGGTAATGAGCAGTTCTTC

d_call: -
j_call: TRBJ2-7
clone_size: -
v_call: TRBV12-3/TRBV12-4
cdr3_aa: CASTWGDPNEQYF
cdr3_nt: TGTGCCAGCACCTGGGGGGACCCTAACGAGCAGTACTTC

d_call: -
j_call: TRBJ1-2
clone_size: -
v_call: TRBV5-4
cdr3_aa: CASSLSGSGYTF
cdr3_nt: TGTGCCAGCAGCTTGTCGGGGAGTGGCTACACCTTC

d_call: -
j_call: TRBJ1-6
clone_size: -
v_call: TRBV5-1
cdr3_aa: CASTRSSSYNSPLHF
cdr3_nt: TGCGCCAGCACGAGATCGAGCTCCTATAATTCACCCCTCCACTTT

d_call: -
j_call: TRBJ2-6
clone_size: -
v_call: TRBV3-1
cdr3_aa: CASSGRGAGANVRTF
cdr3_nt: TGTGCCAGCAGCGGCAGGGGGGCCGGGGCCAACGTCCGGACTTTC

d_call: TRBD2
j_call: TRBJ2-3
clone_size: few
v_call: TRBV24-1
cdr3_aa: CATSDHKRGGTDTQYF
cdr3_nt: TGTGCCACCAGTGACCACAAGCGGGGGGGCACAGATACGCAGTATTTT

d_call: TRBD1
j_call: TRBJ2-1
clone_size: -
v_call: TRBV20-1
cdr3_aa: CSARDRGPGSYNEQFF
cdr3_nt: TGCAGTGCTAGAGACAGGGGGCCGGGCTCCTACAATGAGCAGTTCTTC

d_call: -
j_call: TRBJ2-3
clone_size: few
v_call: TRBV12-3/TRBV12-4
cdr3_aa: CASSTNQGIGTDTQYF
cdr3_nt: TGTGCCAGCAGTACGAATCAGGGGATCGGAACAGATACGCAGTATTTT

d_call: -
j_call: TRBJ1-2
clone_size: many
v_call: TRBV28
cdr3_aa: CASRSTFGYTF
cdr3_nt: TGTGCCAGCAGGTCCACTTTTGGCTACACCTTC

d_call: TRBD1
j_call: TRBJ1-1
clone_size: -
v_call: TRBV3-1
cdr3_aa: CASSQEWQGATETFF
cdr3_nt: TGTGCCAGCAGCCAAGAATGGCAGGGGGCGACTGAAACTTTCTTT

d_call: -
j_call: TRBJ1-2
clone_size: -
v_call: TRBV4-2
cdr3_aa: CASSQEALRGMYGYTF
cdr3_nt: TGTGCCAGCAGCCAAGAGGCCCTTAGGGGGATGTATGGCTACACCTTC